The 20 T cell receptor beta chains presented below share a single source sample, sequenced in a study of T cell repertoires in cytomegalovirus infection. Each CDR3 protein gets one entry after TCRdb re-called the reads with MiXCR. The data show under 350,000 distinct CDR3 sequences, 9.5% seen once. Sequenced material: PBMCs. These receptors came from a human donor in good health (CMV status not recorded). Some clones in this sample may be carry-over from other donors' samples.

At least ten counts were recorded for this clonotype. The chain couples TRBV28 to TRBJ1-2, with D possibly matching TRBD1 (6 bases). Germline CDR1 and CDR2: MDHEN and SYDVKM. The CDR3 extends over 13 amino acids. Between the trimmed V and J ends, which lost 11 bases and 5 bases, there was a span of 18 bases. This CDR3 is CAVPGGGGYGYTF. CDR3 bases: TGTGCCGTCCCCGGGGGGGGCGGGTATGGCTACACCTTC.

In its sample, this clonotype was seen once. The J gene is TRBJ1-2, the V gene TRBV4-2; 9 bases align to TRBD1. Per germline, CDR1 LGHNA and CDR2 YNFKEQ. The CDR3 runs to 13 residues. V lost 7 bases and J lost 7; bases outside the gene matches: 7. The DNA of the CDR3 is TGTGCCAGCAACACGGACAGGGGAGGTGGCTACACCTTC. It specifies CASNTDRGGGYTF.

This clonotype was counted many times. The rearrangement uses TRBV7-2 and TRBJ2-7; 7 nucleotides align to TRBD1. V gave up 5 bases and J gave up 3 bases; unmatched junction bases: 7. Germline V gene data show CDR1 as SGHTA and CDR2 as FQGNSA. The CDR3 is 14 residues long. For the CDR3, the DNA is TGTGCCAGCAGCCGCCGGACAGGTGGCTACGAGCAGTACTTC. This codes for CASSRRTGGYEQYF.

This chain connects TRBV12-5 to TRBJ1-2; 8 nucleotides align to TRBD1. Per germline, CDR1 LGHNT and CDR2 FRNRAP. The CDR3 extends over 15 amino acids. V lost 7 bases, J lost 10 bases, and 17 bases stayed unmatched. CDR3 sequence: CASAHATGGRCDYTF. CDR3 nucleotides: TGTGCTAGTGCCCACGCTACAGGGGGTCGATGCGACTACACCTTC.

The rearrangement uses TRBV15 and TRBJ2-7, with 9 bases matching TRBD1. The V gene's germline CDR1 is LNHNV and CDR2 YYDKDF (reference sequence). The ends lost 0 bases at V and 2 bases at J; junction bases unmatched: 11. CDR3 length: 18 residues. The CDR3: CATSRDDPTGGFPYEQYF. CDR3 sequence (DNA): TGTGCCACCAGCAGAGATGATCCCACAGGGGGCTTCCCCTACGAGCAGTACTTC.

This clonotype came up many times. This chain connects TRBV27 to TRBJ1-1; 7 bases match TRBD1. The length of the CDR3 is 13 residues. Germline V gene sequence: CDR1 MNHEY, CDR2 SMNVEV (reference sequence). The ends lost 7 bases at V and 6 bases at J; junction bases unmatched: 8. Here the CDR3 reads CASNGGGNAEAFF. The CDR3 bases are TGTGCCAGCAACGGAGGGGGCAACGCTGAAGCTTTCTTT.

The chain employs TRBV3-1 and TRBJ1-2; no clear D gene. The CDR3 loop spans 14 amino acids. Germline loops: CDR1 LGHDT, CDR2 YNNKEL (reference sequence). V was shortened by 2 bases and J by 0 bases, with 7 bases between the two germline ends. The CDR3 here is CASSQIPANYGYTF. The DNA for the CDR3 is TGTGCCAGCAGCCAAATCCCAGCTAACTATGGCTACACCTTC.

The V call is TRBV19, the J call TRBJ2-5; 8 nucleotides align to TRBD1. J was trimmed by 4 bases and V by 6 bases; bases with no gene match: 19. The CDR3 has 18 amino acids. Germline CDR1 is LNHDA and CDR2 is SQIVND (reference sequence). Here the CDR3 reads CASSPFPRQGNLGETQYF. CDR3 nucleotides: TGTGCCAGTAGCCCATTCCCGAGACAGGGGAACTTAGGAGAGACCCAGTACTTC.

This clonotype appeared a few times. The chain employs TRBV27 and TRBJ1-3; no clear D. Germline V gene sequence: CDR1 MNHEY, CDR2 SMNVEV (reference sequence). CDR3 size: 15 residues. V lost 9 bases and J 2 bases, leaving 17 bases between the germline ends. Written as DNA, the CDR3 is TGTGCCAGTAGCCGGAGTCCTGGCCCTGGAAACACCATATATTTT. Amino acids: CASSRSPGPGNTIYF.

The rearrangement links TRBV20-1 to TRBJ2-7; D may be TRBD2 (7 bases). Looked up from germline, CDR1 is DFQATT and CDR2 is SNEGSKA (reference sequence). This CDR3 has 15 residues. The ends were cut back, 3 bases at V and 7 bases at J, with 22 bases in the middle. The CDR3 reads CSARAGETGTREQYF. CDR3 coding DNA: TGCAGTGCTAGGGCGGGGGAAACAGGGACTCGGGAGCAGTACTTC.

This clonotype has a count of ten or more. The CDR3 DNA is TGTGCCAGCAGTTACGAGATCCAAAAAATCGGGAATGAGCAGTTCTTC. Amino acids: CASSYEIQKIGNEQFF. The J gene is TRBJ2-1, the V gene TRBV6-2 or TRBV6-3, with unresolved D. The CDR3 extends over 16 amino acids. Between the trimmed V and J ends, which lost 2 bases and 7 bases, there was a span of 18 bases. The V gene's germline CDR1 is MNHEY and CDR2 SVGEGT.

This clonotype has more than one count but fewer than ten. This chain connects TRBV6-2 or TRBV6-3 to TRBJ2-2, with TRBD2 matching over 7 bases. The CDR3 contains 14 residues. Germline V CDR1 and CDR2: MNHEY, SVGEGT. The V segment lost 2 bases and the J segment 5 bases; nucleotides outside the gene matches: 2. This chain's CDR3 is CASSYGLETGELFF. CDR3 nucleotide sequence: TGTGCCAGCAGTTACGGACTAGAGACCGGGGAGCTGTTTTTT.

This clonotype was recorded at least ten times. This chain connects TRBV7-2 to TRBJ2-2; no firm D call. V lost 6 bases, J lost 5 bases, and 13 bases lay in between. Germline V CDR1 and CDR2: SGHTA, FQGNSA. The CDR3 extends over 14 amino acids. The CDR3 is CASSLKGDTGELFF. The CDR3 coding sequence is TGTGCCAGCAGTCTTAAAGGTGATACCGGGGAGCTGTTTTTT.

This clonotype occurred many times. CDR3 DNA: TGTGCCAGCAGCTTCCCAGTTCGCTTAAATTCACCCCTCCACTTT. It encodes CASSFPVRLNSPLHF. The rearrangement links TRBV7-2 to TRBJ1-6; D gene uncertain. Germline values: CDR1 SGHTA, CDR2 FQGNSA. The germline V and J ends were trimmed by 3 bases and 7 bases, with 13 bases remaining between them. CDR3 size: 15 residues.

This clonotype was seen at least ten times. The chain links TRBV5-6 to TRBJ1-5; D is possibly TRBD1 (6 bases). V was clipped by 4 bases and J by 8 bases, with 13 bases between them. The CDR3 runs 13 residues. Looked up from germline, CDR1 is SGHDT and CDR2 is YYEEEE. This chain's CDR3 is CASSILGGEPQHF. CDR3 coding DNA: TGTGCCAGCAGCATCCTAGGGGGGGAGCCCCAGCATTTT.

This clonotype was seen ten or more times. The V call is TRBV7-2, the J call TRBJ2-7, with D tentatively TRBD1 (6 bases). Germline values: CDR1 SGHTA, CDR2 FQGNSA. Trimming removed 7 bases from V and 5 bases from J, with 21 bases in between. The CDR3 extends over 15 amino acids. The CDR3 protein is CASTQQGTIPHEQYF. For the CDR3, the DNA is TGTGCCAGCACCCAACAAGGGACAATTCCCCACGAGCAGTACTTC.

This clonotype was seen a handful of times. The V and J genes are TRBV12-3 or TRBV12-4 and TRBJ2-7; 10 nucleotides align to TRBD1. V shed 5 bases and J 5 bases; nucleotides not matched to a gene: 9. This CDR3 comprises 15 residues. CDR3: CASSQTTGGFDEQYF. In DNA, the CDR3 is TGTGCCAGCAGTCAGACGACAGGGGGCTTCGACGAGCAGTACTTC.

The sample holds a few counts of this clonotype. This chain uses TRBV3-1 with TRBJ1-4; the D gene is possibly TRBD1 (5 bases). Trimming took off 1 base at V and 0 bases at J, with 12 bases between the two ends. The CDR3 contains 17 residues. Germline CDR1 is LGHDT and CDR2 is YNNKEL (reference sequence). CDR3 loop: CASSQVGGVATNEKLFF. The CDR3 DNA sequence: TGTGCCAGCAGCCAAGTCGGAGGGGTCGCAACTAATGAAAAACTGTTTTTT.

This clonotype was picked up many times. The chain combines TRBV20-1 with TRBJ1-2; D remains unclear. Germline V gene data show CDR1 as DFQATT and CDR2 as SNEGSKA (reference sequence). The ends were cut back, 0 bases at V and 0 bases at J, with 11 bases in the middle. The CDR3 is 15 amino acids. The CDR3 nucleotides are TGCAGTGCTAGAGATCATCATCTTTCTAACTATGGCTACACCTTC. Translated: CSARDHHLSNYGYTF.

This clonotype was counted ten times or more. The chain carries TRBV7-2 and TRBJ2-5, with 8 nucleotides matching TRBD2. V shed 4 bases, J shed 0 bases, and the junction held 1 base outside the gene matches. CDR3 length: 14 residues. Germline lookup yields CDR1 SGHTA and CDR2 FQGNSA. CDR3 sequence (DNA): TGTGCCAGCAGCTCCGGGGGGGACCAAGAGACCCAGTACTTC. Translation: CASSSGGDQETQYF. Using reference TRBV7-2 and TRBJ2-5 for the parts outside the CDR3, the full variable domain is GAGVSQSPSNKVTEKGKDVELRCDPISGHTALYWYRQSLGQGLEFLIYFQGNSAPDKSGLPSDRFSAERTGGSVSTLTIQRTQQEDSAVYLCASSSGGDQETQYFGPGTRLLVL.